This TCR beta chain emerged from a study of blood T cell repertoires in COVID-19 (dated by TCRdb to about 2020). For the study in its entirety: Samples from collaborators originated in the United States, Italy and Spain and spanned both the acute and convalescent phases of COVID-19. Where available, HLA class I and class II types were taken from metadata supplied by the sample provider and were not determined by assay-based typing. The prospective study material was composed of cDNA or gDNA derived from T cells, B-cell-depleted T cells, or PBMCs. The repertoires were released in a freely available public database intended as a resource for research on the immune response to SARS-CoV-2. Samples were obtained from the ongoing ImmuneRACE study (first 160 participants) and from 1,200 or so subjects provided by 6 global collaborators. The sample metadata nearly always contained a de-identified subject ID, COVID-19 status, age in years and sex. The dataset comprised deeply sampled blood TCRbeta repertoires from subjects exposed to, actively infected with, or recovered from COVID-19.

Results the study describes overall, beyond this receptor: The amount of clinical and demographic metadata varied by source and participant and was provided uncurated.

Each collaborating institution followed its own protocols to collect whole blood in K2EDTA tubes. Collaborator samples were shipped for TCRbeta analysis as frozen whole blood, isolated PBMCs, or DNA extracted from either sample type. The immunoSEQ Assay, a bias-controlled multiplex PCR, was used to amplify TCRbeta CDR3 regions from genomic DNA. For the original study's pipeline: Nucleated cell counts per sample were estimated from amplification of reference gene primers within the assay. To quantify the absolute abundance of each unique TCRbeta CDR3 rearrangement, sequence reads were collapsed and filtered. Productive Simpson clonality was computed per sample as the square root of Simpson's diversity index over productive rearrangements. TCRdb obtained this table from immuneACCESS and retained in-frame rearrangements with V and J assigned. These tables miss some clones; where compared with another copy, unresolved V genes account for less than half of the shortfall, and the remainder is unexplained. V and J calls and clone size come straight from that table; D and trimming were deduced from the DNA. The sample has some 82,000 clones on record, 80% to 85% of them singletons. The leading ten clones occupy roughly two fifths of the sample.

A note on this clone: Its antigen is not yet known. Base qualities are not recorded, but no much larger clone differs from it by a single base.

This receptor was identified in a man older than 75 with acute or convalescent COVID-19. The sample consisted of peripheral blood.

The nucleotide sequence is given as TGTGCCAGCAGCGCTGCGAACTCTGGAAACACCATATATTTT. Protein translation: CASSAANSGNTIYF. The chain is encoded by TRBV5-5 joined to TRBJ1-3, with the D gene not confidently named. Trimming takes 4 bases from V and 0 bases from J, and the germline ends sit 8 bases apart. Measured from the cysteine to the phenylalanine, the CDR3 is 14 residues long. Kept here is only the CDR3 DNA, which spans 42 bases and is read in frame from base 1. CDR1 SGHKS and CDR2 YYEKEE are derived from the germline V gene (reference sequence).